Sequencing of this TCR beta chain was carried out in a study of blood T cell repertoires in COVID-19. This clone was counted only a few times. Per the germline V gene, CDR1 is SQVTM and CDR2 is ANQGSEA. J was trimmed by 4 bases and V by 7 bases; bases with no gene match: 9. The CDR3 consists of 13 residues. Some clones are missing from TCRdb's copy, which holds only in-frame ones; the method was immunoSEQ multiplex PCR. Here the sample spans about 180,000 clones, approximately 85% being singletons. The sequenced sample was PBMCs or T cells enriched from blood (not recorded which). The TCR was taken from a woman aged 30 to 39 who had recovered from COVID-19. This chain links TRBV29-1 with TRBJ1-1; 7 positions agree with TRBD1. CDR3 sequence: CSGNRGWGTEAFF. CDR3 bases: TGCAGCGGTAACAGGGGATGGGGCACTGAAGCTTTCTTT.